A single sample is the source of the 26 T cell receptor beta chains below, sequenced in a study of T cell repertoires in cytomegalovirus infection. A single record per CDR3 protein comes from TCRdb applying MiXCR to the reads. The sample has some 450,000 distinct CDR3 sequences, under 40% seen once; the top ten hold roughly an eighth. The material sequenced was PBMCs. The source is a human donor in good health (CMV status not recorded). Some clones in this sample may be carry-over from other donors' samples.

As for this clonotype: The CDR3 carries no conserved terminal phenylalanine or tryptophan, so it likely arises from a read error. J is TRBJ2-5 and V is TRBV6-5; 8 bases fit TRBD1. The V segment lost 1 base and the J segment 5 bases; nucleotides outside the gene matches: 15. This CDR3 is 18 amino acids long. Germline CDR1 reads MNHEY; CDR2 reads SVGAGI. CDR3 nucleotides: TGTGCCAGCAGTTACTATGGGACAGGCTTATCGTGGGGGGAGACCCAGTACTTA. Protein sequence: CASSYYGTGLSWGETQYL.

The chain combines TRBV6-2 or TRBV6-3 with TRBJ1-2; tentatively, D is TRBD1 (5 bases). CDR3 size: 14 residues. V lost 6 bases and J lost 8, with 19 bases in between. In germline, CDR1 is MNHEY, CDR2 SVGEGT. CDR3 residues: CASRTARATGGYTF. CDR3 nucleotides: TGTGCCAGCAGAACCGCCAGGGCGACTGGAGGCTACACCTTC.

In the case of this clonotype: A much larger clone differs by one base, so this may be a read error. This likely comes from a read error, as the CDR3 has no conserved phenylalanine or tryptophan at its end. This sequence joins TRBV6-6 and TRBJ2-5, with a tentative D call TRBD1 (6 bases). Germline values: CDR1 MNHNY, CDR2 SVGAGI (reference sequence). The CDR3 contains 14 residues. Trimming took off 4 bases at V and 5 bases at J, with 14 bases between the two ends. CDR3 sequence reads: CASSFRGRMETQYC. The CDR3 coding sequence is TGTGCCAGCAGTTTTAGGGGGAGAATGGAGACCCAGTACTGC.

On this clonotype itself: A read error may produce the germline difference seen at one junction end. The V gene is TRBV6-1, the J gene TRBJ2-7, with D possibly being TRBD2 (6 bases). CDR1 and CDR2 (germline): MNHNS, SASEGT. This CDR3 contains 14 residues. The CDR3 protein is CASSMGLRNYEPYF. In DNA form, the CDR3 reads TGTGCCAGCAGTATGGGACTTCGGAACTACGAGCCGTACTTC.

In this sample, this clonotype turned up a few times. The genes are TRBV28 and TRBJ1-3; D not resolved. This CDR3 region has 11 residues. V was cut by 7 bases and J by 4 bases, with 5 bases left in between. Germline V gives CDR1 MDHEN, CDR2 SYDVKM. The CDR3 reads CASKFGNTIYF. DNA of the CDR3: TGTGCCAGCAAATTCGGAAACACCATATATTTT.

This chain joins TRBV2 and TRBJ1-2; 12 positions agree with TRBD1. The CDR3 is 17 amino acids. The V segment lost 6 bases and the J segment 0 bases; nucleotides outside the gene matches: 8. Germline CDR1 is SNHLY and CDR2 is FYNNEI. The CDR3 coding sequence is TGTGCCAGCAGCATCCAGGGACAGGGGGCTTCTAACTATGGCTACACCTTC. This codes for CASSIQGQGASNYGYTF.

The chain combines TRBV28 with TRBJ1-5; D call uncertain. Deletions cut 6 bases from V and 3 bases from J, with 18 bases between. The CDR3 is 16 residues long. CDR1 MDHEN and CDR2 SYDVKM come from the germline V gene. Here the CDR3 DNA reads TGTGCCAGCAGCCCCTTACTCGTCAGGAACAATCAGCCCCAGCATTTT. Protein: CASSPLLVRNNQPQHF.

This chain uses TRBV12-3 or TRBV12-4 with TRBJ2-7, with TRBD1 matching 7 bases. J was trimmed by 0 bases and V by 5 bases; bases with no gene match: 7. The CDR3 spans 15 residues. The CDR3 nucleotides are TGTGCCAGCAGTACGACAGGGAGAAGCTCCTACGAGCAGTACTTC. Translated, it gives CASSTTGRSSYEQYF.

This clonotype was counted only a few times. The chain uses TRBV7-8 and TRBJ2-7; 9 nucleotides agree with TRBD1. CDR3 length: 17 residues. Germline CDR1 reads SGHVS; CDR2 reads FQNEAQ. V dropped 4 bases and J dropped 5; count of bases not matched to a gene: 15. The CDR3 protein is CASSSRPGTGNGNEQYF. The CDR3 coding sequence is TGTGCCAGCAGCTCCCGCCCCGGGACAGGGAATGGGAACGAGCAGTACTTC.

V is TRBV6-2 or TRBV6-3 and J is TRBJ1-3; a possible D gene is TRBD1 (5 bases). Germline values: CDR1 MNHEY, CDR2 SVGEGT. Trimming cost V 4 bases and J 4 bases, with 20 bases left between them. This CDR3 region has 17 residues. CDR3 in DNA: TGTGCCAGCAGTTCCCGGGACGCCCGATGGAGGGGAAACACCATATATTTT. Translating it yields CASSSRDARWRGNTIYF.

This clonotype was recorded at least ten times. The rearrangement links TRBV7-4 to TRBJ2-1, with D perhaps matching TRBD2 (5 bases). The CDR3 length is 17 residues. V was shortened by 5 bases and J by 0 bases, with 17 bases between the two germline ends. Germline assignment: CDR1 SGHVT and CDR2 SQSDAQ. The CDR3 DNA sequence: TGTGCCAGCAGCCCTCGTGGAGGCCAGAGCTCCTACAATGAGCAGTTCTTC. This translates into CASSPRGGQSSYNEQFF.

The sample holds a few counts of this clonotype. Here the CDR3 DNA reads TGTGCCAGCACCCTTGGCCCGGCAGGGCGAGAGCAGTACTTC. Translating it yields CASTLGPAGREQYF. The V call is TRBV11-2, the J call TRBJ2-7, with a possible D match to TRBD1 (5 bases). Trimming pared 7 bases from V and 7 bases from J, leaving 20 bases between. Germline CDR1 is SGHAT and CDR2 is FQNNGV. There are 14 residues in the CDR3.

This clonotype was detected only a few times. This chain uses TRBV19 with TRBJ2-7; 10 bases agree with TRBD2. The CDR3 contains 16 residues. With 5 bases clipped from V and 2 bases from J, the junction kept 9 bases outside the gene matches. Germline loops: CDR1 LNHDA, CDR2 SQIVND (reference sequence). This CDR3 is CASSQASSGGTYEQYF. The CDR3 DNA follows: TGTGCCAGTAGTCAAGCCTCTAGCGGGGGAACCTACGAGCAGTACTTC.

This clonotype was detected ten times or more. V usage is TRBV12-3 or TRBV12-4 and J usage is TRBJ2-2, with a weak D call TRBD1 (5 bases). The CDR3 runs to 15 residues. V was clipped by 2 bases and J by 1 base, with 8 bases between them. The CDR3 DNA is TGTGCCAGCAGTTTAAACGGACAGAACACCGGGGAGCTGTTTTTT. It encodes CASSLNGQNTGELFF.

This clonotype was observed at least ten times. The chain joins TRBV7-2 to TRBJ1-4, with D perhaps TRBD1 (5 bases). CDR3 length: 14 amino acids. In germline, CDR1 is SGHTA, CDR2 FQGNSA. The V gene lost 5 bases and the J gene lost 8 bases, with 15 bases spanning the gap. The DNA for the CDR3 is TGTGCCAGCAGCCAAGACAGAGGGACCGAAAAACTGTTTTTT. Residues: CASSQDRGTEKLFF. Variable domain in full (rest from reference TRBV7-2 and TRBJ1-4): GAGVSQSPSNKVTEKGKDVELRCDPISGHTALYWYRQSLGQGLEFLIYFQGNSAPDKSGLPSDRFSAERTGGSVSTLTIQRTQQEDSAVYLCASSQDRGTEKLFFGSGTQLSVL.

This chain links TRBV5-1 with TRBJ2-3; TRBD2 aligns across 8 bases. CDR1 is SGHRS and CDR2 is YFSETQ in the germline V gene. The V segment lost 4 bases and the J segment 1 base; nucleotides outside the gene matches: 2. CDR3 length equals 14 residues. CDR3 bases: TGCGCCAGCAGCCGGCGGGGGGGCACAGATACGCAGTATTTT. Translation gives CASSRRGGTDTQYF.

Concerning this clonotype itself: With a much larger clone just one base away, this may be a read error. The V gene is TRBV9, the J gene TRBJ1-1; 9 nucleotides align to TRBD1. The CDR3 sequence is 13 residues long. Germline CDR1 SGDLS, CDR2 YYNGEE. This CDR3 is CSSSVGTGGRAFF. In DNA, the CDR3 is TGTTCCAGCAGCGTCGGTACAGGGGGCCGAGCTTTCTTT.

This clonotype appeared a few times. The J gene is TRBJ1-5, the V gene TRBV5-1; 8 bases agree with TRBD1. CDR1 and CDR2 (germline): SGHRS, YFSETQ. CDR3 size: 15 residues. J gave up 5 bases and V 2 bases, and 6 bases lay outside the gene matches. CDR3 sequence: CASSLQPGGDQPQHF. The CDR3 nucleotides read TGCGCCAGCAGCTTACAGCCAGGGGGCGATCAGCCCCAGCATTTT.

In its sample, this clonotype was seen once. The chain is built from TRBV19 and TRBJ1-1, with 8 bases that match TRBD1. Germline V CDR1 and CDR2: LNHDA, SQIVND (reference sequence). V trimming: 7 bases; J trimming: 1 base; junction bases outside the gene matches: 5. There are 14 residues in the CDR3. The CDR3 nucleotides read TGTGCCAGTACTGTCGGACAGGGGAACACTGAAGCTTTCTTT. Its translation: CASTVGQGNTEAFF.

This clonotype occurred many times. The rearrangement joins TRBV7-2 to TRBJ1-5; D is ambiguous. The CDR3 consists of 13 residues. Trimming stripped 4 bases from V and 8 bases from J, with 12 bases between. The germline gives CDR1 SGHTA, CDR2 FQGNSA. Here the CDR3 reads CASSSSRAEPQHF. The CDR3 coding sequence is TGTGCCAGCAGCTCTTCAAGAGCAGAGCCCCAGCATTTT.

The V and J genes are TRBV5-4 and TRBJ2-5; 7 bases fit TRBD1. V was clipped by 4 bases and J by 5 bases; unmatched bases: 5. This CDR3 is built from 13 residues. CDR1 SGHNT and CDR2 YYREEE come from the germline V gene (reference sequence). The CDR3 region is CASSVTGFETQYF. In DNA form, the CDR3 reads TGTGCCAGCAGCGTGACAGGGTTTGAGACCCAGTACTTC. Combining the CDR3 with reference TRBV5-4 and TRBJ2-5 gives the whole variable domain ETGVTQSPTHLIKTRGQQVTLRCSSQSGHNTVSWYQQALGQGPQFIFQYYREEENGRGNFPPRFSGLQFPNYSSELNVNALELDDSALYLCASSVTGFETQYFGPGTRLLVL.

On this clonotype itself: This clone may be a read error of a much larger clone one base away. This chain connects TRBV7-9 to TRBJ1-4; 7 bases align to TRBD1. This CDR3 has 13 amino acids. V was clipped by 5 bases and J by 10 bases; unmatched bases: 7. CDR1 and CDR2 (germline): SEHNR, FQNEAQ (reference sequence). The DNA of the CDR3 is TGTGCCAGCAGCCCAAGACAGGGCGGAAAACTGTTTTTT. Translated, it gives CASSPRQGGKLFF.

As concerns this clonotype: At one boundary the junction diverges from the germline segment, which might be a read error. The rearrangement joins TRBV7-6 to TRBJ2-1, with D perhaps matching TRBD2 (7 bases). The germline CDR1 and CDR2 sequences are SGHVS and FNYEAQ. The CDR3 is 14 amino acids. The CDR3 reads CASSLSRGAHEQFF. The CDR3 DNA reads TGTGCTAGCAGCTTGTCCCGGGGGGCCCATGAGCAGTTCTTC.

Worth noting for this clonotype: The junction departs from the called germline gene at one end, perhaps through a read error. The rearrangement links TRBV7-6 to TRBJ1-5; D is ambiguous. CDR1 is SGHVS and CDR2 is FNYEAQ in the germline V gene. This CDR3 contains 15 residues. The chain's CDR3 is CASSLVSGPNQPKHF. CDR3 coding DNA: TGTGCCAGCAGCTTAGTTTCAGGTCCGAATCAGCCCAAGCATTTT.

The gene calls are TRBV7-9 and TRBJ2-5, with 16 bases that match TRBD2. The V gene end was trimmed by 4 bases and the J gene end by 7 bases; junction bases not matched to a gene: 6. CDR1 is SEHNR and CDR2 is FQNEAQ in the germline V gene (reference sequence). The CDR3 spans 16 residues. This chain's CDR3 is CASSSPGLAGGPTQYF. CDR3 DNA sequence: TGTGCCAGCAGCTCACCGGGACTAGCGGGGGGGCCGACCCAGTACTTC. The full variable domain, rest sourced from reference TRBV7-9 and TRBJ2-5, is DTGVSQNPRHKITKRGQNVTFRCDPISEHNRLYWYRQTLGQGPEFLTYFQNEAQLEKSRLLSDRFSAERPKGSFSTLEIQRTEQGDSAMYLCASSSPGLAGGPTQYFGPGTRLLVL.

V gene TRBV19 combines with J gene TRBJ1-5; possibly TRBD1 for D (6 bases). V dropped 3 bases and J dropped 6 bases, with 18 bases sitting between them. CDR1 is LNHDA and CDR2 is SQIVND in the germline V gene (reference sequence). There are 16 residues in the CDR3. The CDR3 DNA is TGTGCCAGTAGTATTCAGGCAGGGGATCCGGCTCAGCCCCAGCATTTT. Its protein product is CASSIQAGDPAQPQHF. Full variable domain (missing parts from reference TRBV19 and TRBJ1-5): DGGITQSPKYLFRKEGQNVTLSCEQNLNHDAMYWYRQDPGQGLRLIYYSQIVNDFQKGDIAEGYSVSREKKESFPLTVTSAQKNPTAFYLCASSIQAGDPAQPQHFGDGTRLSIL.